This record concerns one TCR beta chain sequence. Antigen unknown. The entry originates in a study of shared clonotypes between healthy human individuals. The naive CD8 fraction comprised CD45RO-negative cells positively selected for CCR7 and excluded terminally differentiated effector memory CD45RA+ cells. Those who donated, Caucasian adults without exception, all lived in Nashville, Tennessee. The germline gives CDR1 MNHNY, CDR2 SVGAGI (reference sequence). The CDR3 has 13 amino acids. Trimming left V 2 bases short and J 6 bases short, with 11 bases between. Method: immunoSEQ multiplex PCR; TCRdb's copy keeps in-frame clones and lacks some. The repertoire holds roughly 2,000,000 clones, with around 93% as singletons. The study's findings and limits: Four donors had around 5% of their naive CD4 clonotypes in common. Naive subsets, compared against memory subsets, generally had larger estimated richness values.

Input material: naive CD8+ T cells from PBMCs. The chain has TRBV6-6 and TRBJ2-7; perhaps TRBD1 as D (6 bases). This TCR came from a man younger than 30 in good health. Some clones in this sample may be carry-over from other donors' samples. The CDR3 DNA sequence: TGTGCCAGCAGTTACGAAGGGGGAGCCGAGCAGTACTTC. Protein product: CASSYEGGAEQYF.